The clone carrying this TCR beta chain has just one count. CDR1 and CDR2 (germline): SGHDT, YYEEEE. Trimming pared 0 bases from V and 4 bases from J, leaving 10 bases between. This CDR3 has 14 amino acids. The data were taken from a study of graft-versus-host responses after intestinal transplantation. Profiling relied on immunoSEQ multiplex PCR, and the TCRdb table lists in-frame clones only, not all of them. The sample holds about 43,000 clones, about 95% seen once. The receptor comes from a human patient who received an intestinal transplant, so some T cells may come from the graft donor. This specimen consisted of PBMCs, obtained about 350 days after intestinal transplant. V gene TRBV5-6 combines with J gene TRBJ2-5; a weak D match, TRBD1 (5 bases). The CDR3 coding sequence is TGTGCCAGCAGCTTGGTAGGGCAGGGAGAGACCCAGTACTTC. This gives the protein CASSLVGQGETQYF.